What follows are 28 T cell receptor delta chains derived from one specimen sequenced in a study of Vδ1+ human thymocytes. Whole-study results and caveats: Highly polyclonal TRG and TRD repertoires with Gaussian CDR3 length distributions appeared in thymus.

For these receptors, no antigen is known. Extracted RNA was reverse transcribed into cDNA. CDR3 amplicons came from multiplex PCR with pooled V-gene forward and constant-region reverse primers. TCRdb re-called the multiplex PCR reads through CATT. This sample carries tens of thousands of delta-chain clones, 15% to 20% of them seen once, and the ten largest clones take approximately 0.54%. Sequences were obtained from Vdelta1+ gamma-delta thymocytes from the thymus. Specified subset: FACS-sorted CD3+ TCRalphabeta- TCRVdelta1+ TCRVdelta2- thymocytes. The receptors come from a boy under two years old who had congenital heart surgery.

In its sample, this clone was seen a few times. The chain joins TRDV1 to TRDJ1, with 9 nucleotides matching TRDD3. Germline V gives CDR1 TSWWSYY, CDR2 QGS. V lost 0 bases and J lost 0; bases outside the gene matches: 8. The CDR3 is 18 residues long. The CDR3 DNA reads TGTGCTCTTGGGGAACTGAGGGGATACGGTCGATACACCGATAAACTCATCTTT. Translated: CALGELRGYGRYTDKLIF.

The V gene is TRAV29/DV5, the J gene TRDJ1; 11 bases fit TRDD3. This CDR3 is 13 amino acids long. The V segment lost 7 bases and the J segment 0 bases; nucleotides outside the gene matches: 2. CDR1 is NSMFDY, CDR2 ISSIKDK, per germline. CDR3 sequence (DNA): TGTGCAAGCTGGGGGATACACACCGATAAACTCATCTTT. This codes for CASWGIHTDKLIF.

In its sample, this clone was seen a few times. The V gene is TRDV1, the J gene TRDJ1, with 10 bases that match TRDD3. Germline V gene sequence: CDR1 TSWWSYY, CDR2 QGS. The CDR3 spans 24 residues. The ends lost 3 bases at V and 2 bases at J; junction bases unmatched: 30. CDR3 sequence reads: CALGDLFLRMDGGTGGWRTDKLIF. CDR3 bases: TGTGCTCTTGGGGATTTGTTCCTACGTATGGACGGGGGTACTGGGGGATGGCGTACCGATAAACTCATCTTT.

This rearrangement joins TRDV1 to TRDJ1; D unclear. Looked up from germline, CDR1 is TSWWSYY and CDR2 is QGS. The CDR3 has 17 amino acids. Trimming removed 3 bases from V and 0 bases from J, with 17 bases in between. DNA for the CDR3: TGTGCTCTTGGGGAGCTTCGTATCGCCACCGACACCGATAAACTCATCTTT. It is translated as CALGELRIATDTDKLIF.

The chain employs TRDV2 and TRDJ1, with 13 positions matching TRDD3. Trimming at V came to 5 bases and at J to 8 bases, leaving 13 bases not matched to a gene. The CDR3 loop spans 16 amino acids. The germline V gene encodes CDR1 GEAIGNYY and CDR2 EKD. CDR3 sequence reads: CACANVLGDTPPKLIF. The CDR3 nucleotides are TGTGCCTGTGCCAACGTACTGGGGGATACGCCCCCCAAACTCATCTTT.

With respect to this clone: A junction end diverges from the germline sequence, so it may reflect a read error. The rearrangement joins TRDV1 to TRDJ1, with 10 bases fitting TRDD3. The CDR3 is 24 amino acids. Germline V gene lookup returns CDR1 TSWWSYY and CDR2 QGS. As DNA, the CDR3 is TGTGCTCTCGGGGACCCTACTTCCTACGTGTACTGGGGGATGGCGAAGACCTACACCGATAAACTCATCTTT. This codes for CALGDPTSYVYWGMAKTYTDKLIF.

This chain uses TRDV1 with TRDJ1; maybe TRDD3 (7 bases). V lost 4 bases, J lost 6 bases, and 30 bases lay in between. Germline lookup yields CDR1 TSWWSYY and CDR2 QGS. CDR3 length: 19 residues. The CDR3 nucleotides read TGTGCTCTTGGGGTCCATCCTACGTGCGGGGATAAAGGCTTCAATAAACTCATCTTT. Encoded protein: CALGVHPTCGDKGFNKLIF.

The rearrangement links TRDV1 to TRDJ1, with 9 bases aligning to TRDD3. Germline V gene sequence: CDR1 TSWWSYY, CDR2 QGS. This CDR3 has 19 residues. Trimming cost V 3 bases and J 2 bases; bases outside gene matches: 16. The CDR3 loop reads CALGEILEYWGTVTDKLIF. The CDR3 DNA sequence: TGTGCTCTTGGGGAGATACTAGAGTACTGGGGGACGGTGACCGATAAACTCATCTTT.

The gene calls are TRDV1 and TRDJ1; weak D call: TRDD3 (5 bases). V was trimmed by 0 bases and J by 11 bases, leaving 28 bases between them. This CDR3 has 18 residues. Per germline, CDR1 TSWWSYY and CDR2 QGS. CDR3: CALGELPSRFGDARSLIF. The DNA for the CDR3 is TGTGCTCTTGGGGAACTCCCCTCCAGGTTCGGGGACGCTCGTAGTCTCATCTTT.

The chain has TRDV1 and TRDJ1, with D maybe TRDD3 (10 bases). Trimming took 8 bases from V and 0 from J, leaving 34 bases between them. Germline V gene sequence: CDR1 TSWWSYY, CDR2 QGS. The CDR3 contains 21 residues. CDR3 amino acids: CALYGLPTRGIREMYTDKLIF. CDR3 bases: TGTGCTCTTTACGGCCTTCCTACGAGGGGGATACGCGAAATGTACACCGATAAACTCATCTTT.

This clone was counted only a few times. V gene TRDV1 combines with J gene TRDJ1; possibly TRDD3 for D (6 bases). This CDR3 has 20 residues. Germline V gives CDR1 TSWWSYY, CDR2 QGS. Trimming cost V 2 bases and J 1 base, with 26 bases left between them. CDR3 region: CALGERAATAWGLITDKLIF. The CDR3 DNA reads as TGTGCTCTTGGGGAAAGGGCGGCTACGGCCTGGGGATTAATCACCGATAAACTCATCTTT.

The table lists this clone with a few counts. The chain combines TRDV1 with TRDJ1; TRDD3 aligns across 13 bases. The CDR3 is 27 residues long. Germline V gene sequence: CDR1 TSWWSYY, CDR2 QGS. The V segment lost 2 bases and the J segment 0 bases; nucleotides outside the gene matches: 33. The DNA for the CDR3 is TGTGCTCTTGGGGAAATAATTGGGTCGTATTCCTCCCGTAGACTGGGGGATACGCCCCCCTACACCGATAAACTCATCTTT. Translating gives CALGEIIGSYSSRRLGDTPPYTDKLIF.

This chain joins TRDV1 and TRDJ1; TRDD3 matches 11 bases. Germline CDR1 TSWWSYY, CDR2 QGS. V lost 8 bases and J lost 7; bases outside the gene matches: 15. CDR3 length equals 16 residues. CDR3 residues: CALQIFWGILRGKLIF. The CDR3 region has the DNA TGTGCTCTTCAAATCTTCTGGGGGATACTGCGGGGTAAACTCATCTTT.

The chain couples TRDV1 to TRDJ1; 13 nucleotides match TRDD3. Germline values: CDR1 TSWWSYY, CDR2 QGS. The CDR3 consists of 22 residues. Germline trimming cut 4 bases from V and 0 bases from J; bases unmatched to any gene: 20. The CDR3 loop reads CALGVSFPSTGGYAAYTDKLIF. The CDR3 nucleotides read TGTGCTCTTGGGGTTTCCTTCCCCAGTACTGGGGGATACGCGGCGTACACCGATAAACTCATCTTT.

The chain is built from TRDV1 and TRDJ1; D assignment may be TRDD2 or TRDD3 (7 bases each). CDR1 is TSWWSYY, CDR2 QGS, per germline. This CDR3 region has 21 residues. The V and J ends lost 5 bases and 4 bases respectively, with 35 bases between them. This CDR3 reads CALGTLGRFLRLPGGGDKLIF. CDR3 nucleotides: TGTGCTCTTGGGACCCTGGGCCGTTTCCTACGCCTTCCTGGGGGCGGCGATAAACTCATCTTT.

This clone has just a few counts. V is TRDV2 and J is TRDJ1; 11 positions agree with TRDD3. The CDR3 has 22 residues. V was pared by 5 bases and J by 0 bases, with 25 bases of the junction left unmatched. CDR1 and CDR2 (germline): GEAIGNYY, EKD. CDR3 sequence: CACAPTQPTPWGIPIYTDKLIF. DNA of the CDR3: TGTGCCTGTGCCCCTACCCAGCCTACCCCCTGGGGGATACCTATTTACACCGATAAACTCATCTTT.

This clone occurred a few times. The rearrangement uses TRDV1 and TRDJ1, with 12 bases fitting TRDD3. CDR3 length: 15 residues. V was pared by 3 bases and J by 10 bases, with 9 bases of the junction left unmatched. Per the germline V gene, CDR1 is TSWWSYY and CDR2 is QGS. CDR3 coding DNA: TGTGCTCTTGGGGAGATAGGCTGGGGGATACGGGGACTCATCTTT. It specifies CALGEIGWGIRGLIF.

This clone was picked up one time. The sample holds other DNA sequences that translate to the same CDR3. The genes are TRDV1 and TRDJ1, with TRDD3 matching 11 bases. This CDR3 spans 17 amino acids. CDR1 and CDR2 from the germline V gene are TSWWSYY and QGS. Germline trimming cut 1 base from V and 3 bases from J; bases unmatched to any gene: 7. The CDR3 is CALGEPGAGGYPDKLIF. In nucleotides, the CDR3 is TGTGCTCTTGGGGAACCCGGGGCTGGGGGATACCCCGATAAACTCATCTTT.

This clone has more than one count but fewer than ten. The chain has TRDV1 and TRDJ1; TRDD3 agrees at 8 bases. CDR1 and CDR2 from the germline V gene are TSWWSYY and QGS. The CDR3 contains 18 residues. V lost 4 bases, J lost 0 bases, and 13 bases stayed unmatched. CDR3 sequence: CALGVRGTGGQNTDKLIF. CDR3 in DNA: TGTGCTCTTGGGGTACGAGGGACTGGGGGTCAGAACACCGATAAACTCATCTTT.

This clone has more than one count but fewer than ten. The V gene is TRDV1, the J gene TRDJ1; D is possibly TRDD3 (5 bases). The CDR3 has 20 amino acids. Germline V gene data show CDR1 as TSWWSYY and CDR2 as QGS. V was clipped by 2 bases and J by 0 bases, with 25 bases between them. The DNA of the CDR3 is TGTGCTCTTGGGGAAATTTCGGTAGGCTCCGGGGGGCTGTACACCGATAAACTCATCTTT. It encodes CALGEISVGSGGLYTDKLIF.

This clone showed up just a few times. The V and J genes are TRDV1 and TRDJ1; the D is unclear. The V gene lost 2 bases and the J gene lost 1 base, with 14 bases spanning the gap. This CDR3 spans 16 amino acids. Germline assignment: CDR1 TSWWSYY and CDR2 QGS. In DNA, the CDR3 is TGTGCTCTTGGGGAATTCATAGGTGGACTCACCGATAAACTCATCTTT. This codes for CALGEFIGGLTDKLIF.

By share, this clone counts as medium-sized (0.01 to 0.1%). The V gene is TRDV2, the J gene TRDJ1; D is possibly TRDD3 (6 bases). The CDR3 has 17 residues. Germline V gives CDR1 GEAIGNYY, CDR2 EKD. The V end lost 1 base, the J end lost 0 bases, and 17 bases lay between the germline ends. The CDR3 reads CACDTDSLLGDTDKLIF. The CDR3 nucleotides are TGTGCCTGTGACACAGACTCCTTGTTGGGGGACACCGATAAACTCATCTTT.

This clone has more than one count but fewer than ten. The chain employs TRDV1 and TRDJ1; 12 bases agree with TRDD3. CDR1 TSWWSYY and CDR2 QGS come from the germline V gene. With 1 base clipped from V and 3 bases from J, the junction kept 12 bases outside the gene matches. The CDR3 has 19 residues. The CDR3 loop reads CALGEPLRTGGYTADKLIF. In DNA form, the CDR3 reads TGTGCTCTTGGGGAACCGCTCCGTACTGGGGGATACACGGCCGATAAACTCATCTTT.

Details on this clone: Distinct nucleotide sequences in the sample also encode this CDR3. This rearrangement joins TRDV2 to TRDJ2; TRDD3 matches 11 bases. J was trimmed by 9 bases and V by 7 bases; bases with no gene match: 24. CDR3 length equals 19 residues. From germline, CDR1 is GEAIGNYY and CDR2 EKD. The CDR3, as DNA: TGTGCCTGCGACCCTTTATCCCCTCCGCTACTGGGGGATATGCCACAACTCTTCTTT. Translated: CACDPLSPPLLGDMPQLFF.

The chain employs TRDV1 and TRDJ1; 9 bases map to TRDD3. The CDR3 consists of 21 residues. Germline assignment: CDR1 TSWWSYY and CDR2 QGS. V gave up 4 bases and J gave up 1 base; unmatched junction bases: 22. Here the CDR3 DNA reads TGTGCTCTTGGGGGGAAGTTTCCTACGATAATTACTGGGGGACCCACCGATAAACTCATCTTT. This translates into CALGGKFPTIITGGPTDKLIF.

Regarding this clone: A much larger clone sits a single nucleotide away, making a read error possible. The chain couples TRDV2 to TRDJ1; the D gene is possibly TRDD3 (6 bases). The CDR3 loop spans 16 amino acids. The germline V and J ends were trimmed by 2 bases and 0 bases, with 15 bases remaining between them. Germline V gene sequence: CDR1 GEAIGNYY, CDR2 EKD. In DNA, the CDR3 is TGTGCCTGTGACATCGCCTGGGGAGATTACACCGATAAACTCATCTTT. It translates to CACDIAWGDYTDKLIF.

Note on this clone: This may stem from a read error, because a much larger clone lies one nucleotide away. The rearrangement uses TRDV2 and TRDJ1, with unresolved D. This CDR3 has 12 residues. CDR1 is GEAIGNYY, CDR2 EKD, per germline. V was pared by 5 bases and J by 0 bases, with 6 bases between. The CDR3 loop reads CACGTYTDKLIF. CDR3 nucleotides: TGTGCCTGTGGCACGTACACCGATAAACTCATCTTT.

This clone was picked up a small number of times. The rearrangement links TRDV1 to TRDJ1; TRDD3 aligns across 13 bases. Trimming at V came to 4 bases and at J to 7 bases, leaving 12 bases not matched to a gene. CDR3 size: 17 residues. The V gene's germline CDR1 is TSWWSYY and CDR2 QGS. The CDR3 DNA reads TGTGCTCTTGGGGGTTTCAGGTACTGGGGGATACGCGGTAAACTCATCTTT. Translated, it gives CALGGFRYWGIRGKLIF.